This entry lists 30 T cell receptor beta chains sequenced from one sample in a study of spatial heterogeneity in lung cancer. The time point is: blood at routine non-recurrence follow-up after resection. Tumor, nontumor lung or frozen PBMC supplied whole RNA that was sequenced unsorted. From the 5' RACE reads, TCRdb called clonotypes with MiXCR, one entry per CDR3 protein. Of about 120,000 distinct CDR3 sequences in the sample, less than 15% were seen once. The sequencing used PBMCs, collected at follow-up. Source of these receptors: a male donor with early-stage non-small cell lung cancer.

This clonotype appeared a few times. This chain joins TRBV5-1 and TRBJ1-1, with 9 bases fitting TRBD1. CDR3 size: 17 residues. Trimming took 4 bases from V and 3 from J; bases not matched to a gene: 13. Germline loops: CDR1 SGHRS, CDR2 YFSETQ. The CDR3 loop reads CASSLGQGRLLDTEAFF. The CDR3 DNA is TGCGCCAGCAGCCTCGGACAGGGGCGGCTTTTGGACACTGAAGCTTTCTTT.

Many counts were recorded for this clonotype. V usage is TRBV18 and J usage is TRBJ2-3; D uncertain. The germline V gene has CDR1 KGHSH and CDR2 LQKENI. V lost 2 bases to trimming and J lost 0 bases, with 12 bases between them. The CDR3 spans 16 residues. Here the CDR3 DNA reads TGTGCCAGCTCACCATCATTTGTAGCCAGCACAGATACGCAGTATTTT. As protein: CASSPSFVASTDTQYF.

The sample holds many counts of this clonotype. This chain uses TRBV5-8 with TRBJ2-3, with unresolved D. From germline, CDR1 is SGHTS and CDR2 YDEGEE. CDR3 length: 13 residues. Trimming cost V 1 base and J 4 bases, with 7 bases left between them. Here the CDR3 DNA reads TGTGCCAGCAGCTTGAGGGAACCAGATACGCAGTATTTT. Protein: CASSLREPDTQYF. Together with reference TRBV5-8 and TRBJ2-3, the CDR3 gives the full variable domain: EAGVTQSPTHLIKTRGQQATLRCSPISGHTSVYWYQQALGLGLQFLLWYDEGEERNRGNFPPRFSGRQFPNYSSELNVNALELEDSALYLCASSLREPDTQYFGPGTRLTVL.

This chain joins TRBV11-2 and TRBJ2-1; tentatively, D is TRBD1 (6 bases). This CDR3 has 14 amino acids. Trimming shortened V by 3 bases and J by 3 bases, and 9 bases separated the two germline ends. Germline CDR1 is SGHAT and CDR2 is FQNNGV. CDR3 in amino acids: CASSFRGGYNEQFF. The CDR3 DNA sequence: TGTGCCAGCAGCTTCAGGGGTGGCTACAATGAGCAGTTCTTC.

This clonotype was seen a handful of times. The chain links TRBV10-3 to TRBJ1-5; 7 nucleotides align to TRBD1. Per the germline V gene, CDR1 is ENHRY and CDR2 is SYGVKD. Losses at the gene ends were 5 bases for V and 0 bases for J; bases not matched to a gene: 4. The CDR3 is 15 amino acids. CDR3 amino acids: CAISRDSYSNQPQHF. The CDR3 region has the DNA TGTGCCATCAGTCGGGACAGTTATAGCAATCAGCCCCAGCATTTT.

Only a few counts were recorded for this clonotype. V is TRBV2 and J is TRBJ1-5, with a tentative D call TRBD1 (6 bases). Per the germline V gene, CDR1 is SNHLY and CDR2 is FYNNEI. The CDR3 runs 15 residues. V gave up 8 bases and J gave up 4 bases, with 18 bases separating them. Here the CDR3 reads CASGGAPDRNQPQHF. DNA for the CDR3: TGTGCCAGCGGGGGGGCCCCGGACAGAAATCAGCCCCAGCATTTT.

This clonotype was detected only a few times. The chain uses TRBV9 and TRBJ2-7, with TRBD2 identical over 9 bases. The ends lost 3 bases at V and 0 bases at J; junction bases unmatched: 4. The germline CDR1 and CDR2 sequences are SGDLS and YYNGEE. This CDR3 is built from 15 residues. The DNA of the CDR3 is TGTGCCAGCAGCGACCTAGCGGGGAGCTCCTACGAGCAGTACTTC. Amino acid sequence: CASSDLAGSSYEQYF.

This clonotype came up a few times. In nucleotides, the CDR3 is TGTGCCATAGGACAGGGGAGCTCCTACGAGCAGTACTTC. This sequence encodes CAIGQGSSYEQYF. The genes are TRBV10-3 and TRBJ2-7; TRBD1 matches 9 bases. CDR3 length: 13 amino acids. Trimming at V came to 9 bases and at J to 0 bases, leaving 3 bases not matched to a gene. The V gene's germline CDR1 is ENHRY and CDR2 SYGVKD.

The CDR3 coding sequence is TGTGCCAGCAGTATTTCCGGACTCTCCTACAATGAGCAGTTCTTC. It encodes CASSISGLSYNEQFF. The chain links TRBV25-1 to TRBJ2-1, with D maybe TRBD2 (5 bases). The V end was cut by 5 bases, the J end by 0 bases, with 11 bases between. The CDR3 is 15 residues long. Germline lookup yields CDR1 MGHDK and CDR2 SYGVNS.

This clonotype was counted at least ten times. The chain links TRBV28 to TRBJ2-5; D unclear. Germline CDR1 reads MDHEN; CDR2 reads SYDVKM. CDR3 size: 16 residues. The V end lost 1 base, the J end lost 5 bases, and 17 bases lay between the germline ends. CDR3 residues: CASSLFPSVGPETQYF. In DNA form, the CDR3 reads TGTGCCAGCAGTTTATTCCCCTCAGTCGGGCCTGAGACCCAGTACTTC.

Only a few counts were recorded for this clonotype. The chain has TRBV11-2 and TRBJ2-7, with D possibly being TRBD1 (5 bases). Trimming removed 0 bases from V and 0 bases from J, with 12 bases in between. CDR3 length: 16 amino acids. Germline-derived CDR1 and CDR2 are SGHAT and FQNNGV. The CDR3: CASSLDFRGASYEQYF. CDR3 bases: TGTGCCAGCAGCTTAGATTTTAGGGGTGCCTCCTACGAGCAGTACTTC.

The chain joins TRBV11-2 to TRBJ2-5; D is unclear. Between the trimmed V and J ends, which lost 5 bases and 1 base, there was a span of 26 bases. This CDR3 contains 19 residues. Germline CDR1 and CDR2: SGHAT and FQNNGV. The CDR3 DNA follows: TGTGCCAGCAGCCCCCGTCATGGTTCCTCTGAAGGGTTCCAAGAGACCCAGTACTTC. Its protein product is CASSPRHGSSEGFQETQYF.

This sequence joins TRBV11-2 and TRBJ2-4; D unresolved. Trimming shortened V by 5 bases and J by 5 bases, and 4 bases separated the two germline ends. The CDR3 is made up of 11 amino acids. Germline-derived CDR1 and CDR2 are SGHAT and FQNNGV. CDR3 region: CASSPQNIQYF. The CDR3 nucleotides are TGTGCCAGCAGCCCCCAAAACATTCAGTACTTC.

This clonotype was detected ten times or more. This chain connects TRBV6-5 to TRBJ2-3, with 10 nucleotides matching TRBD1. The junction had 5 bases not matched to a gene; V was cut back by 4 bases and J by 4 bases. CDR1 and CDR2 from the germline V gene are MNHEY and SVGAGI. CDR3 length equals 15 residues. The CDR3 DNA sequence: TGTGCCAGCAGTTCGGGACAGGGGTATGCAGATACGCAGTATTTT. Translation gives CASSSGQGYADTQYF.

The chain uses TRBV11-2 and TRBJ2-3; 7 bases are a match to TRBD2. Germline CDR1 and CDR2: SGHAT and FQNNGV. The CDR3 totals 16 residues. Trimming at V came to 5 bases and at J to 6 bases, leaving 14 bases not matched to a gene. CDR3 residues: CASSPRLGGEGDTQYF. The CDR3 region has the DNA TGTGCCAGCAGCCCACGCCTGGGGGGGGAAGGGGATACGCAGTATTTT.

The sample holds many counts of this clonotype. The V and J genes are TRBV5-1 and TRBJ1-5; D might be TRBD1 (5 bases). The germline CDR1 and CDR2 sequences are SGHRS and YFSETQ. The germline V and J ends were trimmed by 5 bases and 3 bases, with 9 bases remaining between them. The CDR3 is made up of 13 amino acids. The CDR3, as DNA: TGCGCCAGCAGGACAGTCCCCAATCAGCCCCAGCATTTT. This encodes CASRTVPNQPQHF.

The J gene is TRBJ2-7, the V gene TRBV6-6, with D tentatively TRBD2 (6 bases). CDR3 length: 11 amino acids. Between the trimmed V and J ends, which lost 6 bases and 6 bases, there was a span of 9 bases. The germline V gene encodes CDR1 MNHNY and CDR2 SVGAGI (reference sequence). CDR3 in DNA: TGTGCCAGCAGCCATAGCGGCGAGCAGTACTTC. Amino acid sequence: CASSHSGEQYF.

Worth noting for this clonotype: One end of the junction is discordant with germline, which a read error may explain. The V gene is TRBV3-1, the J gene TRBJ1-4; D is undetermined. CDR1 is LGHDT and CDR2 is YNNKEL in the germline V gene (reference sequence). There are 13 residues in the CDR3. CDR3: CASSLTPKEKLFF. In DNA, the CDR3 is TGTGCCAGCAGCCTAACCCCTAAGGAAAAACTGTTTTTT.

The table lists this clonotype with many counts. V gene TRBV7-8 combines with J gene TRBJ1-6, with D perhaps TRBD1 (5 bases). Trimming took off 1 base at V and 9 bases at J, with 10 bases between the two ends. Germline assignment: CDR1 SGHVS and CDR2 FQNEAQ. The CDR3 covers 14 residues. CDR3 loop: CASSLGREGSPLHF. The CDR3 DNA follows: TGTGCCAGCAGCTTAGGCAGGGAAGGTTCACCCCTCCACTTT.

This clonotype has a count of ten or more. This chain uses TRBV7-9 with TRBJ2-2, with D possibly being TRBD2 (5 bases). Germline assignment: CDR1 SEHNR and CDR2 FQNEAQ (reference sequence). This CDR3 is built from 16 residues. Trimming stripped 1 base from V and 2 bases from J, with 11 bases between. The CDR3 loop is CASSLDQRINTGELFF. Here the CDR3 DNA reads TGTGCCAGCAGCTTAGACCAGCGGATAAACACCGGGGAGCTGTTTTTT.

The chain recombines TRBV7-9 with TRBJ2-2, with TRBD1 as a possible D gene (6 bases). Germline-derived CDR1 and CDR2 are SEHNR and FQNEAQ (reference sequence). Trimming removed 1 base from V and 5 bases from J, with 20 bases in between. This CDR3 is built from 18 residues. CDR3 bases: TGTGCCAGCAGCTTAGTGATGGGGGCCCTCCAACTTACCGGGGAGCTGTTTTTT. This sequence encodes CASSLVMGALQLTGELFF.

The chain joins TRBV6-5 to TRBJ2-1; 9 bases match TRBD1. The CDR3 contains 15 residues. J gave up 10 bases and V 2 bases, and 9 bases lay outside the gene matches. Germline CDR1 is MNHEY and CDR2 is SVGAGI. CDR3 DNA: TGTGCCAGCAGTTACCCGTCCCGGGACAGGGTCGAGCAGTTCTTC. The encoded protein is CASSYPSRDRVEQFF.

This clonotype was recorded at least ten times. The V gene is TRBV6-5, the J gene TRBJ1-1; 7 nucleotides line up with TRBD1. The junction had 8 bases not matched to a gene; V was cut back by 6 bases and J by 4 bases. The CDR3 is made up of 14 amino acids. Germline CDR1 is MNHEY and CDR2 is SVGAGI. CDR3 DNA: TGTGCCAGCAGATCGACAGGGAGGCTCACTGAAGCTTTCTTT. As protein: CASRSTGRLTEAFF.

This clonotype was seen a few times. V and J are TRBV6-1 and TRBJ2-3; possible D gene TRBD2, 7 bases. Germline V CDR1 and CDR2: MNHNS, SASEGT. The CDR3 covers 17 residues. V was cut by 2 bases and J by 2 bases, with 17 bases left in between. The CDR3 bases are TGTGCCAGCAGTGAAAGGACGGGGGGCCCAACCACAGATACGCAGTATTTT. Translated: CASSERTGGPTTDTQYF.

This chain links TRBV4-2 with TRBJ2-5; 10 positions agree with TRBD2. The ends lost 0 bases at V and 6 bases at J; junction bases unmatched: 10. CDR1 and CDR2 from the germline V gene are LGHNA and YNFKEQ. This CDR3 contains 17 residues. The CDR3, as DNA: TGTGCCAGCAGCCAAGATTCTAGCGGGGGTACCAAGAAGACCCAGTACTTC. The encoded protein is CASSQDSSGGTKKTQYF.

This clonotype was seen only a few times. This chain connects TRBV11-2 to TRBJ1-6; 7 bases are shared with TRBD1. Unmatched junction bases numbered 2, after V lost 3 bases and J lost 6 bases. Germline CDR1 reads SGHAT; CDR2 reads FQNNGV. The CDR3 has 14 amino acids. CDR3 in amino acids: CASSFPGGNSPLHF. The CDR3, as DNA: TGTGCCAGCAGCTTCCCAGGGGGTAATTCACCCCTCCACTTT.

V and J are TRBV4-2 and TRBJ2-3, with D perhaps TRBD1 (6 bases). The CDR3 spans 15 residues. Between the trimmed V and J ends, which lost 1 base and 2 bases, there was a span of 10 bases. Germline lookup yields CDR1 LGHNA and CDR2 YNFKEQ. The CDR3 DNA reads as TGTGCCAGCAGCCAAGGGCAGGGGCCCACAGATACGCAGTATTTT. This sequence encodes CASSQGQGPTDTQYF.

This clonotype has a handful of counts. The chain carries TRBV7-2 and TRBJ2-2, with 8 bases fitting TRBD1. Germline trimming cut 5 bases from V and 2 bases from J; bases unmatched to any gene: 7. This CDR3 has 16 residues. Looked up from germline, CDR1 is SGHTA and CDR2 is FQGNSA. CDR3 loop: CASSTYRGSNTGELFF. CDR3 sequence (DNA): TGTGCCAGCAGCACATACAGGGGGTCAAACACCGGGGAGCTGTTTTTT.

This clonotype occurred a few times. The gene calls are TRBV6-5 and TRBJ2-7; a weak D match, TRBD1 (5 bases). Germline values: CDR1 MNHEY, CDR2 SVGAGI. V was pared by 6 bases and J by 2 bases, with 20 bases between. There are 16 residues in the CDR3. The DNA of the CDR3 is TGTGCCAGCAGCGGAAAACAGGTCTTCAAAACCTACGAGCAGTACTTC. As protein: CASSGKQVFKTYEQYF.

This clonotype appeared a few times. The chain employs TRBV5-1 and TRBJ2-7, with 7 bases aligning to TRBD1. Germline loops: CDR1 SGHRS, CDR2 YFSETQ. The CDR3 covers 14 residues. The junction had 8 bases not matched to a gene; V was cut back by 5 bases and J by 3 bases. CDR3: CASSWAGGDYEQYF. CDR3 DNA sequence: TGCGCCAGCAGTTGGGCAGGGGGAGACTACGAGCAGTACTTC.